This record covers a single T cell receptor beta chain. The target antigen is unknown. The data were taken from a study of T cells after yellow fever vaccination. About the study: Fractions low in cell number were prepared with SMART-Seq v4 Ultra Low Input.

MiXCR was run by TCRdb on the 5' RACE reads, yielding one entry per CDR3 protein. The sample has 500,000 to 550,000 distinct CDR3 sequences, 21% seen once. Overall study findings and caveats: Repertoires obtained by FACS sorting could include abundant clonotypes that entered as contaminants from the bulk population.

This sequence was found in a man younger than 35 who received the YFV17D yellow fever vaccine. The input for sequencing was PBMCs, taken less than 25 days after the first yellow fever vaccination.

The CDR3 region has the DNA TGTGCCAGCAGCCTTCGGACAGTCAACTATGGCTACACCTTC. It specifies CASSLRTVNYGYTF. V gene TRBV5-6 combines with J gene TRBJ1-2, with D possibly being TRBD1 (6 bases). From germline, CDR1 is SGHDT and CDR2 YYEEEE. The CDR3 is 14 residues long. Trimming left V 4 bases short and J 2 bases short, with 12 bases between.